This T cell receptor beta chain was observed in a study of a mutant IDH1 vaccine in newly diagnosed glioma. Background on the study: First vaccine doses came 4-6 weeks after radiotherapy alone, or with temozolomide cycles. Most patients had radiochemotherapy with temozolomide before enrollment; others had one alone.

CDR1 and CDR2 (germline): SGHKS, YYEKEE (reference sequence). The CDR3 spans 14 residues. V lost 2 bases and J lost 8, with 16 bases in between. The data were produced by immunoSEQ multiplex PCR, yet TCRdb's version contains in-frame clones alone and is incomplete. The table includes around 30,000 clones, around 90% detected once. Concerning this clone itself: Its antigen is undetermined.

Time point denoted: week 11, during vaccination. The study gave 300 ug of mutant IDH1 20-mer peptide per vaccine dose, with topical imiquimod. This chain connects TRBV5-5 to TRBJ1-2; TRBD1 is a possible D gene (5 bases). The sequence derives from a man aged 18 to 30 with glioma. The sample in question was PBMCs, obtained from a glioma patient whose treatment included an IDH1 peptide vaccine. In DNA, the CDR3 is TGTGCCAGCAGCTTTTCACAGGAATCTCAAGGCTACACCTTC. Protein: CASSFSQESQGYTF. The entire variable domain, with the rest obtained from reference TRBV5-5 and TRBJ1-2, is as follows: DAGVTQSPTHLIKTRGQQVTLRCSPISGHKSVSWYQQVLGQGPQFIFQYYEKEERGRGNFPDRFSARQFPNYSSELNVNALLLGDSALYLCASSFSQESQGYTFGSGTRLTVV.